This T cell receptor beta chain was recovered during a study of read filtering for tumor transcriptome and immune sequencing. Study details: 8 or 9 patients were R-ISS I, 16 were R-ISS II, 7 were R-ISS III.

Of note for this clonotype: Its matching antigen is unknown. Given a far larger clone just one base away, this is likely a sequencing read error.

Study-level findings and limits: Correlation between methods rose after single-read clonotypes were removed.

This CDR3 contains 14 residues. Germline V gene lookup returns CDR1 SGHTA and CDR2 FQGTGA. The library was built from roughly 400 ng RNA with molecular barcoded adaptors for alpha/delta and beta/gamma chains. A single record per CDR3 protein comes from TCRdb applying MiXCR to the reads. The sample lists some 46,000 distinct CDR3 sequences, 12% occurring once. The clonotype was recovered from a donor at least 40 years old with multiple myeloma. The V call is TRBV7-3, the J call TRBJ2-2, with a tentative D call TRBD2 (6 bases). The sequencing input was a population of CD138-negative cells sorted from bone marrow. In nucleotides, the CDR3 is TGTGCCAGCAGCGCCAGAGCCGATACCGGGGGGCTGTTTTTT. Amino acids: CASSARADTGGLFF.